This T cell receptor (beta chain) was observed in a study of blood T cell repertoires in COVID-19. Study-level information: Sample material is recorded as cDNA or gDNA derived from T cells, B-cell-depleted T cells, or PBMCs.

As processed by the authors: Cell counts per sample came from amplifying reference gene primers. Repertoires were generated with immunoSEQ multiplex PCR, while TCRdb's copy carries only in-frame clones and drops some. V and J calls and clone size come straight from that table; D and trimming were deduced from the DNA. The sample has around 260,000 clones, around 84% seen once. Recruits, aged about 18 to 100 years, lived in approximately 26 US areas. Participants reported their clinical history, and cohort assignment relied on those reports. The TCR originated in a man aged 30 to 39 with acute COVID-19. Input material: PBMCs or T cells enriched from blood (not recorded which).

The CDR3: CASSLRQGIKEAFF. DNA of the CDR3: TGTGCCAGCAGCTTACGCCAGGGGATAAAAGAAGCTTTCTTT. V usage is TRBV7-8 and J usage is TRBJ1-1; D is possibly TRBD1 (6 bases). Germline CDR1 and CDR2: SGHVS and FQNEAQ. Trimming left V 2 bases short and J 8 bases short, with 15 bases between. The CDR3 consists of 14 residues.